This T cell receptor (beta chain) was sequenced for a study of Graves' ophthalmopathy and Graves' hyperthyroidism. Study-wide findings and caveats: Ophthalmopathy was separated from stable hyperthyroidism by a 13-signature model with 85% to 90% sensitivity and around 81% specificity.

Ophthalmopathy in the donors was of moderate-to-severe activity, with CAS ≥3, NOSPECS ≥4 and duration under 3 months. The evidence that diagnosis relied on was clinical symptoms, serum thyroxine, TRAb, thyroid ultrasound and orbital computed tomography. RNA served as the template for amplifying TCR beta CDR3 regions. HTBI-primed first-round RT-PCR preceded second-round multiplex PCR. TCRdb ran MiXCR on the multiplex PCR reads and lists one entry per CDR3 protein. The sample holds 350,000 to 400,000 distinct CDR3 sequences, 15% to 20% seen once. The germline V gene encodes CDR1 GTSNPN and CDR2 SVGIG (reference sequence). The length of the CDR3 is 14 residues. V was pared by 3 bases and J by 7 bases, with 13 bases between. This clonotype was picked up many times. The antigen remains unidentified.

This clonotype originated in a woman between 18 and 30 years old with Graves' ophthalmopathy. The specimen sequenced was peripheral blood. This rearrangement joins TRBV30 to TRBJ1-6; unclear D gene. CDR3 in amino acids: CAWSIGRPNSPLHF. The CDR3 DNA reads TGTGCCTGGAGCATTGGCCGTCCAAATTCACCCCTCCACTTT.